This is a list of T cell receptor beta chains from one sample in a study of CD8+ T cells in alopecia areata. Profiling relied on immunoSEQ multiplex PCR, and the TCRdb table lists in-frame clones only, not all of them. The sample records under 250,000 clones, approximately 60% being singletons. The material sequenced was CD8+ T cells sorted from blood. These receptors were collected from a human donor in good health. CDR3s include the opening cysteine and the closing phenylalanine or tryptophan. Fields, in order: D gene, V gene, J gene, CDR3 length, clone size, CDR3 protein, CDR3 DNA. The D gene is left open where the match is weak. Part of the rows lack a size; the others show once, few, many or a class for expanded clones.

.,TRBV5-6,TRBJ2-7,14,.,CASSFGTGSYEQYF,TGTGCCAGCAGCTTCGGGACGGGTTCCTACGAGCAGTACTTC
TRBD1,TRBV5-6,TRBJ1-2,16,.,CASSWGDRSTSYGYTF,TGTGCCAGCAGCTGGGGGGACAGGAGCACATCCTATGGCTACACCTTC
TRBD1,TRBV4-2,TRBJ1-2,14,.,CASSFTGENYGYTF,TGTGCCAGCAGCTTTACAGGGGAAAACTATGGCTACACCTTC
TRBD1,TRBV5-1,TRBJ2-7,12,once,CASSETGDKQYF,TGCGCCAGCAGCGAGACAGGGGATAAGCAGTACTTC
.,TRBV7-9,TRBJ2-1,16,.,CASSFVATSSYNEQFF,TGTGCCAGCAGCTTCGTGGCGACGAGCTCCTACAATGAGCAGTTCTTC
.,TRBV4-1,TRBJ1-1,14,.,CASSQDGGRTEAFF,TGCGCCAGCAGCCAAGATGGTGGTCGCACTGAAGCTTTCTTT
.,TRBV4-1,TRBJ2-1,15,.,CASSQELGSYNEQFF,TGCGCCAGCAGCCAAGAGTTGGGCTCCTACAATGAGCAGTTCTTC
.,TRBV18,TRBJ1-5,14,few,CASSPNREGRPQHF,TGTGCCAGCTCGCCCAACAGGGAGGGTCGGCCCCAGCATTTT
TRBD1,TRBV7-6,TRBJ2-4,17,once,CASSRGTGGPAKNIQYF,TGTGCCAGCAGCCGAGGGACAGGGGGCCCAGCCAAAAACATTCAGTACTTC
.,TRBV5-1,TRBJ1-1,14,.,CASSFLTESAEAFF,TGCGCCAGCAGCTTCCTGACCGAGTCCGCTGAAGCTTTCTTT
.,TRBV10-2,TRBJ2-3,13,few,CASGELPTDTQYF,TGCGCCAGCGGGGAACTTCCAACAGATACGCAGTATTTT
.,TRBV29-1,TRBJ1-1,12,.,CSVTTGFTEAFF,TGCAGCGTAACCACAGGGTTCACTGAAGCTTTCTTT
.,TRBV30,TRBJ1-5,16,.,CAWSVLGPEFNQPQHF,TGTGCCTGGAGTGTCCTGGGGCCCGAGTTTAATCAGCCCCAGCATTTT
.,TRBV29-1,TRBJ2-2,13,few,CSAYSIYTGELFF,TGCAGCGCCTACAGCATCTACACCGGGGAGCTGTTTTTT
TRBD1,TRBV7-8,TRBJ1-2,16,.,CASSLLGGQDNYGYTF,TGTGCCAGCAGCCTCCTAGGTGGACAGGATAACTATGGCTACACCTTC
TRBD2,TRBV6-5,TRBJ2-5,15,.,CASSLLGGVQETQYF,TGTGCCAGCAGTTTACTCGGGGGGGTCCAAGAGACCCAGTACTTC
TRBD2,TRBV27,TRBJ2-3,14,.,CASTPLGRGDTQYF,TGTGCCAGCACCCCCCTGGGGAGGGGAGATACGCAGTATTTT
.,TRBV30,TRBJ1-5,15,.,CAWSVGASSNQPQHF,TGTGCCTGGAGTGTGGGGGCAAGTAGCAATCAGCCCCAGCATTTT
.,TRBV11-2,TRBJ2-1,15,once,CASSLAPDRYNEQFF,TGTGCCAGCAGCTTAGCCCCCGACAGATACAATGAGCAGTTCTTC
.,TRBV30,TRBJ2-7,14,once,CAWSEGGTPYEQYF,TGTGCCTGGAGTGAAGGGGGGACTCCCTACGAGCAGTACTTC
.,TRBV4-1,TRBJ1-5,15,.,CASSQVDKSSQPQHF,TGCGCCAGCAGCCAAGTTGACAAGTCAAGTCAGCCCCAGCATTTT
.,TRBV30,TRBJ2-1,14,few,CAWSVVGRNNEQFF,TGTGCCTGGAGTGTCGTAGGGCGTAACAATGAGCAGTTCTTC
.,TRBV7-9,TRBJ2-3,13,.,CASSPRLTDTQYF,TGTGCCAGCAGCCCCCGGCTCACAGATACGCAGTATTTT
.,TRBV7-2,TRBJ2-7,16,.,CASSLQTAELSYEQYF,TGTGCCAGCAGCCTGCAAACCGCAGAGCTGAGTTACGAGCAGTACTTC
.,TRBV27,TRBJ2-3,15,.,CASRRGFLHTDTQYF,TGTGCCAGCAGGAGAGGGTTTCTACACACAGATACGCAGTATTTT
TRBD2,TRBV7-8,TRBJ2-1,15,.,CASSLAWSGGYEQFF,TGTGCCAGCAGCTTAGCGTGGAGCGGGGGGTATGAGCAGTTCTTC
.,TRBV9,TRBJ1-2,15,.,CASSVFSLGNYGYTF,TGTGCCAGCAGCGTTTTTTCCCTGGGAAACTATGGCTACACCTTC
.,TRBV9,TRBJ2-6,13,few,CASGYSGANVLTF,TGTGCCAGCGGCTACTCTGGGGCCAACGTCCTGACTTTC
.,TRBV4-1,TRBJ1-1,13,few,CASSFSRNTEAFF,TGCGCCAGCTCCTTCTCGCGGAACACTGAAGCTTTCTTT
.,TRBV6-5,TRBJ2-1,15,.,CASSFRHSWDNEQFF,TGTGCCAGCAGTTTCCGCCATTCATGGGACAATGAGCAGTTCTTC
TRBD2,TRBV5-4,TRBJ2-5,17,.,CASSLGTSGGGEETQYF,TGTGCCAGCAGCTTGGGGACTAGCGGGGGTGGGGAAGAGACCCAGTACTTC
.,TRBV9,TRBJ2-7,11,few,CASSGGGEQYF,TGTGCCAGCAGCGGGGGCGGAGAGCAGTACTTC
.,TRBV2,TRBJ2-3,11,.,CASSETYTQYF,TGTGCCAGCAGTGAAACATATACGCAGTATTTT
.,TRBV29-1,TRBJ1-1,13,few,CSVAVGLNTEAFF,TGCAGCGTAGCGGTTGGGTTGAACACTGAAGCTTTCTTT
.,TRBV5-1,TRBJ1-1,13,.,CASSLTGLTEAFF,TGCGCCAGCAGCTTGACGGGGTTGACTGAAGCTTTCTTT
.,TRBV7-9,TRBJ2-7,14,.,CASSSAEGSYEQYF,TGTGCCAGCAGCTCGGCAGAAGGGTCCTACGAGCAGTACTTC